This T cell receptor (beta chain) was observed in a study of blood T cells in healthy people across ages. For the second PCR, which ran for roughly 6 to 12 cycles, a sample-barcoded 5' primer and a J-beta primer mix were used. TCRdb recomputed calls from the 5' RACE reads with MiXCR, one row per CDR3 protein. The table lists around 2 million distinct CDR3 sequences, approximately 40% of them singletons. Worth noting for this clonotype: Its antigen is unknown.

V was cut by 4 bases and J by 2 bases, with 18 bases left in between. Germline V CDR1 and CDR2: SGHTA, FQGNSA. The CDR3 has 16 amino acids. Findings and caveats of the study: Whereas aged donors had fewer naive CD4+ cells, long-lived donors had more of them and higher diversity.

This receptor was obtained from a human donor in good health. The chain couples TRBV7-2 to TRBJ2-7; D is perhaps TRBD1 or TRBD2 (5 bases each). The sample comprised blood. The CDR3 protein is CASSWAGTRVPYEQYF. CDR3 coding DNA: TGTGCCAGCAGCTGGGCCGGGACCCGGGTTCCCTACGAGCAGTACTTC.